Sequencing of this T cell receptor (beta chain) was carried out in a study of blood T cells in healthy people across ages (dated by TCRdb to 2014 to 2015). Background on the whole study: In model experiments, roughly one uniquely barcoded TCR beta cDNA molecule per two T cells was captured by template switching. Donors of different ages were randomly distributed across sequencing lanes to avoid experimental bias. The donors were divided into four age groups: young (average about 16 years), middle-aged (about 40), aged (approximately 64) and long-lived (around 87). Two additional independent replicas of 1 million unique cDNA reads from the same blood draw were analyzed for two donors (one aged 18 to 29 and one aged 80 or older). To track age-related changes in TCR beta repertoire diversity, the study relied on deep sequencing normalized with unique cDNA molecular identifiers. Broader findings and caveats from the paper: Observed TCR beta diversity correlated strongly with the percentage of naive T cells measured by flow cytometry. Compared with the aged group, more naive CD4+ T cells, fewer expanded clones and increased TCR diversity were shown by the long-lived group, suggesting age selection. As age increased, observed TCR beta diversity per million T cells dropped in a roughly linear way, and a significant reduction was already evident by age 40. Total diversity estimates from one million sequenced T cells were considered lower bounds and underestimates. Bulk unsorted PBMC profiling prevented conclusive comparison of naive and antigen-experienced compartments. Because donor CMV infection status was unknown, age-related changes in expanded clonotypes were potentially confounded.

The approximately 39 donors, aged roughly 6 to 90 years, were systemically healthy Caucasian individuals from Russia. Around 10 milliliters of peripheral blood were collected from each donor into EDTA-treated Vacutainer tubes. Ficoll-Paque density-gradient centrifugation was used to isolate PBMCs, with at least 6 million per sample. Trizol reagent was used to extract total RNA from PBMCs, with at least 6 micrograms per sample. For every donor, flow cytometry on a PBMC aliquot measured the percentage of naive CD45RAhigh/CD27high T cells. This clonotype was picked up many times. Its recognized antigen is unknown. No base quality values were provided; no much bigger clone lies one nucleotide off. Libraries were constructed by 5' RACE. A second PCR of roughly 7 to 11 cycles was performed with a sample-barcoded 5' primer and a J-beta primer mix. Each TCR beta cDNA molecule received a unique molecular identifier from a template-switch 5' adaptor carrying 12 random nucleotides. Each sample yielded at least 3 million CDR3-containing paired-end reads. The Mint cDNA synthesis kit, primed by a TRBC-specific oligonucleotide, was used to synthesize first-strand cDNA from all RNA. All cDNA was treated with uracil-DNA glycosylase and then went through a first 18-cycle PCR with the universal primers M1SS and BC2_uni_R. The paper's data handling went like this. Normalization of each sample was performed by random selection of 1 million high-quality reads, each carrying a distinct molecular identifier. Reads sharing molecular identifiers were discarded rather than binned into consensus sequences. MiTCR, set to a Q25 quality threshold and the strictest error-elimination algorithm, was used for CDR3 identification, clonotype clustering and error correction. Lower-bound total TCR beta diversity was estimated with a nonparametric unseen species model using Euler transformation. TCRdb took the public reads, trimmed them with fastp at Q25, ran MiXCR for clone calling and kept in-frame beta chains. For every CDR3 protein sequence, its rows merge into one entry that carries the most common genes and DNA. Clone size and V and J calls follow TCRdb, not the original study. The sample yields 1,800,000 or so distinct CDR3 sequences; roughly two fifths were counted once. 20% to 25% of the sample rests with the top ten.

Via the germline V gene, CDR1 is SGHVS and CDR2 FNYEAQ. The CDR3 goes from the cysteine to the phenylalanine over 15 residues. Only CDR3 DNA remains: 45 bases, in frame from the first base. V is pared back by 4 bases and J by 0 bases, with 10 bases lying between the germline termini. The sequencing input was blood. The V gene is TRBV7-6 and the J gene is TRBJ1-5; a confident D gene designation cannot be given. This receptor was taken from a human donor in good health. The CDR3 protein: CASSSEGYSNQPQHF. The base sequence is TGTGCCAGCAGCTCCGAAGGATATAGCAATCAGCCCCAGCATTTT.